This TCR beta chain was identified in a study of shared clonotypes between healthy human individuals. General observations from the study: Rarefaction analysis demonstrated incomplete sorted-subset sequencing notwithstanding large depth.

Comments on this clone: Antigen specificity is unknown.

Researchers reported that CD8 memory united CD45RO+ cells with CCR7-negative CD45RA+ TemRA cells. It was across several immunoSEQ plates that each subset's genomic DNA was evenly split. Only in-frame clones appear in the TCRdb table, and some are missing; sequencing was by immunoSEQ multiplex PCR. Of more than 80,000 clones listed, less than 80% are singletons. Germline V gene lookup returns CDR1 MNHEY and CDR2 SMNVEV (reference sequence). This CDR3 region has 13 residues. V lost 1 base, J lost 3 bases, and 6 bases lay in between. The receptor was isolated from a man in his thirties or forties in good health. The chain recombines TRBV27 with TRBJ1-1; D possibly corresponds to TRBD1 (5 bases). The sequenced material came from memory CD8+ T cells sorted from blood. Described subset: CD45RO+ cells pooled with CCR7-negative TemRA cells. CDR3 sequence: CASSLLGDTEAFF. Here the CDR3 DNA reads TGTGCCAGCAGTTTATTGGGGGACACTGAAGCTTTCTTT.